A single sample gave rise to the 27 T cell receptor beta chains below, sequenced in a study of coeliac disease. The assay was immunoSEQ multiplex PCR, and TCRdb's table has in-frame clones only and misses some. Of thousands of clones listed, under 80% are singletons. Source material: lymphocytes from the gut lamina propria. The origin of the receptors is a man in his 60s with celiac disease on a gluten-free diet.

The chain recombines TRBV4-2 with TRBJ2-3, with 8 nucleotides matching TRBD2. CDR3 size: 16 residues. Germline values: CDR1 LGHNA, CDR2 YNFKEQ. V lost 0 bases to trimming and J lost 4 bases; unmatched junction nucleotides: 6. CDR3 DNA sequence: TGTGCCAGCAGCCAAGATCCCCTAGCGGGCTCAGATACGCAGTATTTT. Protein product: CASSQDPLAGSDTQYF.

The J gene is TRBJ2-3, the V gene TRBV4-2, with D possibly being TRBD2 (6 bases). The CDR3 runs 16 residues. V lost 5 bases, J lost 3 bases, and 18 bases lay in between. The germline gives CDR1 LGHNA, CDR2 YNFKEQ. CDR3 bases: TGTGCCAGCAGCGGGGACCCAGGCGGGGTGACAGATACGCAGTATTTT. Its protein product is CASSGDPGGVTDTQYF.

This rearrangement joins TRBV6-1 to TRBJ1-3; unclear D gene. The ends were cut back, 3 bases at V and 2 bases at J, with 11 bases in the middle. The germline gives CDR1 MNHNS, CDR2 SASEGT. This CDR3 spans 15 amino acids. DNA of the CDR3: TGTGCCAGCAGTGATATCCGGGGTGCTGGAAACACCATATATTTT. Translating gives CASSDIRGAGNTIYF.

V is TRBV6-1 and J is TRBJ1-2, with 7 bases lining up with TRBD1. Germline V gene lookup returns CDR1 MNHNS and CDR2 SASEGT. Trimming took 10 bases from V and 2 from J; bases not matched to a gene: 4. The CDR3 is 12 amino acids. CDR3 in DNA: TGTGCCACAACCAGGGGGAACTATGGCTACACCTTC. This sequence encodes CATTRGNYGYTF.

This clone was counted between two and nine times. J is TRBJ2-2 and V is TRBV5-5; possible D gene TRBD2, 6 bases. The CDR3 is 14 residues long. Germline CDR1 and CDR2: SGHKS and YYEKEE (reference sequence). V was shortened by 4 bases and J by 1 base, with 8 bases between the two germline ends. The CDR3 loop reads CASSAGQNTGELFF. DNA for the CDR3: TGTGCCAGCAGCGCGGGGCAGAACACCGGGGAGCTGTTTTTT. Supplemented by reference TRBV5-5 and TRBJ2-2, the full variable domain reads DAGVTQSPTHLIKTRGQQVTLRCSPISGHKSVSWYQQVLGQGPQFIFQYYEKEERGRGNFPDRFSARQFPNYSSELNVNALLLGDSALYLCASSAGQNTGELFFGEGSRLTVL.

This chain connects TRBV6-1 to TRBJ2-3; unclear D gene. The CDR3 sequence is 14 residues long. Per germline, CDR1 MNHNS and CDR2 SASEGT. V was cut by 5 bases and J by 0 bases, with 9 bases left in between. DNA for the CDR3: TGTGCCAGCAGTCCCTGGCCTAGCACAGATACGCAGTATTTT. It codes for CASSPWPSTDTQYF.

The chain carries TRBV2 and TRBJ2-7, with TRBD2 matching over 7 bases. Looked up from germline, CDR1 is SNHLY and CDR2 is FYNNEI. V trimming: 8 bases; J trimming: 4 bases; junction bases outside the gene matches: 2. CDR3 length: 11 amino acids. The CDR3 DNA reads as TGTGCCAGCGCGGGAGAGTACGAGCAGTACTTC. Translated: CASAGEYEQYF. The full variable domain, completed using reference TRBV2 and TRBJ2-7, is EPEVTQTPSHQVTQMGQEVILRCVPISNHLYFYWYRQILGQKVEFLVSFYNNEISEKSEIFDDQFSVERPDGSNFTLKIRSTKLEDSAMYFCASAGEYEQYFGPGTRLTVT.

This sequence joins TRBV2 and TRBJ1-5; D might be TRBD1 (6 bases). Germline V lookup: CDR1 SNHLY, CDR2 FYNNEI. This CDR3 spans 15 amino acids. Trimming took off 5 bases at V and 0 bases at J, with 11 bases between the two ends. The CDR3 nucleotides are TGTGCCAGCAGTTCACAGGGACATAGCAATCAGCCCCAGCATTTT. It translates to CASSSQGHSNQPQHF. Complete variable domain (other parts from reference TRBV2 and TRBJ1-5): EPEVTQTPSHQVTQMGQEVILRCVPISNHLYFYWYRQILGQKVEFLVSFYNNEISEKSEIFDDQFSVERPDGSNFTLKIRSTKLEDSAMYFCASSSQGHSNQPQHFGDGTRLSIL.

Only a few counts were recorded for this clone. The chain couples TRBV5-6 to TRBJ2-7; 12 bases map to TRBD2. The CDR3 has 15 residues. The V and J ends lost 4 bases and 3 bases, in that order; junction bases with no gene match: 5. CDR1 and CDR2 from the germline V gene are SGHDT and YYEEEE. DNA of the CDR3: TGTGCCAGCAGCCTGGGGACTAGCGGGCACTACGAGCAGTACTTC. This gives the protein CASSLGTSGHYEQYF.

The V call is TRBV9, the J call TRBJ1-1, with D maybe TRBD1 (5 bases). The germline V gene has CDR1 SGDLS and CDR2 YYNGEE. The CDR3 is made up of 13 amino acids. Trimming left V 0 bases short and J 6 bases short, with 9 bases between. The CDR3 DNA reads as TGTGCCAGCAGCGTAGATACAGGCTCTGAAGCTTTCTTT. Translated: CASSVDTGSEAFF.

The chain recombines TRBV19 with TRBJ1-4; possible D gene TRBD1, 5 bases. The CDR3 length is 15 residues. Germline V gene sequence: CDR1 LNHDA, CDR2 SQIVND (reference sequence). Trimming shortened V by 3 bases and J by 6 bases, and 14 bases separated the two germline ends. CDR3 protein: CASSIGGTDYEKLFF. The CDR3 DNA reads TGTGCCAGTAGTATTGGGGGGACGGACTATGAAAAACTGTTTTTT.

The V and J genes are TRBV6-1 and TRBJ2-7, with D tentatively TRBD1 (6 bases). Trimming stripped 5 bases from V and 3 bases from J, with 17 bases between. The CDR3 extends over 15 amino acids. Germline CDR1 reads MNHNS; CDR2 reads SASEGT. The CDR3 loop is CASSLHRDNYYEQYF. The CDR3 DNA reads TGTGCCAGCAGTCTCCACCGGGACAACTACTACGAGCAGTACTTC.

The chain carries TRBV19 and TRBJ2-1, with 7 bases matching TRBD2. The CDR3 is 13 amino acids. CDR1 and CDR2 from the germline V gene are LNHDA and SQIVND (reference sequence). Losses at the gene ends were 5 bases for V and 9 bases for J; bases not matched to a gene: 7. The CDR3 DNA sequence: TGTGCCAGTAGTCCGACCCGGGGGGTTGAGCAGTTCTTC. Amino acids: CASSPTRGVEQFF.

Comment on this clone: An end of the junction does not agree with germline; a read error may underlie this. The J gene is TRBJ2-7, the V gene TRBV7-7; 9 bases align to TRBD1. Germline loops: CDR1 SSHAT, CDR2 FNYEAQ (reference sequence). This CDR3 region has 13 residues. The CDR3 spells CASSFDRGSEQYF. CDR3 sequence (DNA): TGTGCTAGCAGCTTCGACAGGGGGTCTGAGCAGTACTTC. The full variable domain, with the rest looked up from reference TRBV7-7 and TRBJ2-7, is GAGVSQSPRYKVTKRGQDVTLRCDPISSHATLYWYQQALGQGPEFLTYFNYEAQPDKSGLPSDRFSAERPEGSISTLTIQRTEQRDSAMYRCASSFDRGSEQYFGPGTRLTVT.

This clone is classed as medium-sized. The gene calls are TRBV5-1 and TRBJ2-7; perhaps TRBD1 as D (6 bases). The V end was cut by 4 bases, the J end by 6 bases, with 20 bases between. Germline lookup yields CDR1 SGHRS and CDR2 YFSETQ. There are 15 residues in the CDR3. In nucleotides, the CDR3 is TGCGCCAGCAGCCCAGCCATTACAGGGTCGGGCGAGCAGTACTTC. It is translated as CASSPAITGSGEQYF.

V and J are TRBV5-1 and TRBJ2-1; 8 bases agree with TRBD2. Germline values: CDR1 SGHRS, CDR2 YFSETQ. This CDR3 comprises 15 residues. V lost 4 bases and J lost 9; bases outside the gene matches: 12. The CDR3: CASSPQLAEVGEQFF. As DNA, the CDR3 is TGCGCCAGCAGCCCCCAACTAGCGGAGGTGGGTGAGCAGTTCTTC.

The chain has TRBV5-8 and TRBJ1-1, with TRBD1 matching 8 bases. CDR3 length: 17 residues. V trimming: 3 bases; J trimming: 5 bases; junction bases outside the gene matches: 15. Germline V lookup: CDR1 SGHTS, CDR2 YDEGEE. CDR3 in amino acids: CASSSGRTGLSGTEAFF. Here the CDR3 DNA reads TGTGCCAGCAGCTCGGGGCGGACAGGGTTAAGCGGGACTGAAGCTTTCTTT.

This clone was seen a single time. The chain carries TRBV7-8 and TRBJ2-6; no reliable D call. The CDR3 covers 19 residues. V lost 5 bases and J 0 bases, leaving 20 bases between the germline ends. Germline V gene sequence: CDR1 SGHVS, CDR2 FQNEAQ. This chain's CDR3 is CASSPLTLNSLSGANVLTF. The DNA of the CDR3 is TGTGCCAGCAGCCCACTAACGTTGAATAGCCTCTCTGGGGCCAACGTCCTGACTTTC. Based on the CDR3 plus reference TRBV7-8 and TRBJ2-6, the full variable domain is GAGVSQSPRYKVAKRGQDVALRCDPISGHVSLFWYQQALGQGPEFLTYFQNEAQLDKSGLPSDRFFAERPEGSVSTLKIQRTQQEDSAVYLCASSPLTLNSLSGANVLTFGAGSRLTVL.

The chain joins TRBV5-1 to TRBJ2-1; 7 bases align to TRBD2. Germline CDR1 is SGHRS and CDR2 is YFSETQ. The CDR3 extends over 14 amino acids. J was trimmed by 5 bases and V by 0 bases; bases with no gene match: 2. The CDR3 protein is CASSLGLADNEQFF. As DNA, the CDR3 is TGCGCCAGCAGCTTGGGGCTAGCGGACAATGAGCAGTTCTTC. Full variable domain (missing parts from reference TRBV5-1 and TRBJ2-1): KAGVTQTPRYLIKTRGQQVTLSCSPISGHRSVSWYQQTPGQGLQFLFEYFSETQRNKGNFPGRFSGRQFSNSRSEMNVSTLELGDSALYLCASSLGLADNEQFFGPGTRLTVL.

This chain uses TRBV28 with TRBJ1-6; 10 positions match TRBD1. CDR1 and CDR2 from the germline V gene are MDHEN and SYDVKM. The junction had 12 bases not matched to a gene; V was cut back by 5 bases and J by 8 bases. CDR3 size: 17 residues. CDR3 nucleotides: TGTGCCAGCAGTCTACCTCTCACCGGGACAGGGGATTCACCCCTCCACTTT. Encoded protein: CASSLPLTGTGDSPLHF.

The CDR3 bases are TGTGCCAGCAGTACAGGCGAATCCCCTGGAAACACCATATATTTT. Its translation is CASSTGESPGNTIYF. The rearrangement uses TRBV7-8 and TRBJ1-3, with D perhaps TRBD1 (5 bases). Trimming left V 6 bases short and J 2 bases short, with 14 bases between. CDR3 size: 15 residues. Per germline, CDR1 SGHVS and CDR2 FQNEAQ.

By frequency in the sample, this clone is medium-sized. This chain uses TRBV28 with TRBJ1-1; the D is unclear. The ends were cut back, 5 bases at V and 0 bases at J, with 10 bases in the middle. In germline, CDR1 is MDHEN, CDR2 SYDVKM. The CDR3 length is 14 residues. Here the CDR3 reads CASSPPQMNTEAFF. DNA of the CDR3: TGTGCCAGCAGTCCCCCCCAGATGAACACTGAAGCTTTCTTT. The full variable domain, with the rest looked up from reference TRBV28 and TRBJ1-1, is DVKVTQSSRYLVKRTGEKVFLECVQDMDHENMFWYRQDPGLGLRLIYFSYDVKMKEKGDIPEGYSVSREKKERFSLILESASTNQTSMYLCASSPPQMNTEAFFGQGTRLTVV.

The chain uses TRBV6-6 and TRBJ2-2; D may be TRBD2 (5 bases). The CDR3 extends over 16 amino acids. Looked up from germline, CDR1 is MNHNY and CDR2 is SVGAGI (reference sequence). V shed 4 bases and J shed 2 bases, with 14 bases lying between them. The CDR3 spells CASSFGSGTNTGELFF. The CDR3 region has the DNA TGTGCCAGCAGTTTTGGTTCGGGAACAAACACCGGGGAGCTGTTTTTT.

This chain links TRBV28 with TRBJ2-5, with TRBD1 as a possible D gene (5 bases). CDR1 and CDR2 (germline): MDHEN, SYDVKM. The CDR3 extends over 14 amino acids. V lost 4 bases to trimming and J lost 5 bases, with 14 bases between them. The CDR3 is CASSSPRVQETQYF. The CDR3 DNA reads TGTGCCAGCAGTTCCCCCAGGGTGCAGGAGACCCAGTACTTC.

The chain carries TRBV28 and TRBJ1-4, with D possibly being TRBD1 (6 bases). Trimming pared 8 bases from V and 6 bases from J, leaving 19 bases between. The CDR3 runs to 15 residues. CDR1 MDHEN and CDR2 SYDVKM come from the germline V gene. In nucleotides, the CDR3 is TGTGCCAGCTCCCCGGGCGGGGGCAGGTATGAAAAACTGTTTTTT. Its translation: CASSPGGGRYEKLFF.

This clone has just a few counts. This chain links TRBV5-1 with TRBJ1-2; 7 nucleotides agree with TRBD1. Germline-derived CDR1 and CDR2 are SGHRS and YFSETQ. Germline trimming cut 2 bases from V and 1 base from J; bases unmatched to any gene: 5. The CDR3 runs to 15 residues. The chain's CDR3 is CASSLGGRFNYGYTF. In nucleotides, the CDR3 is TGCGCCAGCAGCTTAGGGGGCCGTTTTAACTATGGCTACACCTTC.

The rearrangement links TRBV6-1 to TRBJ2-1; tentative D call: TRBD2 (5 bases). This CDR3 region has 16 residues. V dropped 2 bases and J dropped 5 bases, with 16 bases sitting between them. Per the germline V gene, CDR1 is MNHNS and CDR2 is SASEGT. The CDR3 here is CASSEYRGKAHNEQFF. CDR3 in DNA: TGTGCCAGCAGTGAATATCGGGGAAAGGCACACAATGAGCAGTTCTTC.